Presented here are 5 T cell receptor beta chains from one specimen sequenced in a study of blood T cells in healthy people across ages. Alongside a J-beta primer mix, a sample-barcoded 5' primer served in a second PCR lasting roughly 6 to 12 cycles. TCRdb reanalysed the 5' RACE reads using MiXCR and keeps one entry per CDR3 protein. There are 1.5 million to 2 million distinct CDR3 sequences in the sample; about 28% occur only once, and less than 9.5% lies in the top ten. The sequencing input was blood. These receptors came from a woman in her twenties or thirties in good health.

The sample holds a few counts of this clonotype. The junction differs from germline at one of its ends, possibly a read error. V and J are TRBV5-1 and TRBJ2-1; 10 bases agree with TRBD2. CDR1 and CDR2 from the germline V gene are SGHRS and YFSETQ. The CDR3 runs 14 residues. DNA for the CDR3: TGCGCCAACAGCAGTAGCGGGGGGTACAATGAGCAGTTCTTC. Amino acid sequence: CANSSSGGYNEQFF.

The chain joins TRBV6-1 to TRBJ2-7, with unresolved D. The CDR3 is made up of 15 amino acids. Germline V gene lookup returns CDR1 MNHNS and CDR2 SASEGT. The germline V and J ends were trimmed by 2 bases and 0 bases, with 11 bases remaining between them. The CDR3 DNA is TGTGCCAGCAGTGAAATCTGGGTTAGCTCCTACGAGCAGTACTTC. Protein sequence: CASSEIWVSSYEQYF.

The count of this clonotype is one. The V call is TRBV20-1, the J call TRBJ2-5, with 8 bases identical to TRBD2. The germline CDR1 and CDR2 sequences are DFQATT and SNEGSKA (reference sequence). There are 15 residues in the CDR3. V lost 3 bases and J lost 9; bases outside the gene matches: 15. The DNA for the CDR3 is TGCAGTGCTAGCCGGGGGGGGGTGATGAATCAGCCCCAGTACTTC. This gives the protein CSASRGGVMNQPQYF.

This clonotype was recorded many times. The V and J genes are TRBV20-1 and TRBJ1-2; no definite D call. The CDR3 consists of 12 residues. Germline loops: CDR1 DFQATT, CDR2 SNEGSKA (reference sequence). With 0 bases removed from V and 4 bases from J, the gap between germline ends came to 6 bases. The CDR3 DNA sequence: TGCAGTGCTAGAGATCGGGGCTATGGCTACACCTTC. Translation: CSARDRGYGYTF.

The chain employs TRBV20-1 and TRBJ2-3, with D perhaps matching TRBD1 or TRBD2 (5 bases each). The CDR3 is made up of 13 amino acids. Deletions cut 5 bases from V and 4 bases from J, with 13 bases between. Germline V gives CDR1 DFQATT, CDR2 SNEGSKA (reference sequence). CDR3 in amino acids: CSALPRGADTQYF. The CDR3 DNA sequence: TGCAGTGCTCTCCCCCGAGGGGCAGATACGCAGTATTTT.